This is a list of T cell receptor beta chains from one sample in a study of shared T cell receptors in the human thymus. Sequencing used immunoSEQ multiplex PCR; TCRdb keeps in-frame clones, though not all of them. The profile shows hundreds of thousands of clones, roughly 86% of them singletons. These records were also assigned to another study, of human thymus T cells.

Sample: thymocytes. The receptor set was obtained from a boy younger than two with a congenital heart defect. CDR3s include the opening cysteine and the closing phenylalanine or tryptophan. The D gene is left open where the match is weak. Where a row states a size, it is once, few, many or the class of an expanded clone; other rows omit it.

TRBV5-5,.,TRBJ1-5,.,TGTGCCAGCAGCCCCCAGGGGCCGCCTTATAGCAATCAGCCCCAGCATTTT,CASSPQGPPYSNQPQHF
TRBV18,few,TRBJ2-1,.,TGTGCCAGCTCACACAGGTTAATAAACAGGGTCCCATCGGACAATGAGCAGTTCTTC,CASSHRLINRVPSDNEQFF
TRBV5-8,.,TRBJ1-2,TRBD1,TGTGCCAGCAGCCCTCAGGACAGGGGCCATGGCTACGCCTTC,CASSPQDRGHGYAF
TRBV6-5,.,TRBJ1-5,TRBD1,TGTGCCAGCAGAGGGACAGGTTTGGGGCCCCAGCATTTT,CASRGTGLGPQHF
TRBV6-6,.,TRBJ2-7,TRBD2,TGTGCCAGTGGGACTAGAGATGACTACGAGCAGTACTTC,CASGTRDDYEQYF
TRBV9,.,TRBJ2-1,TRBD2,TGTGCCAGCAGCGTCCGACGGACTAGCGGGGATTTCGATGAGCAGTTCTTC,CASSVRRTSGDFDEQFF
TRBV28,.,TRBJ2-2,TRBD2,TGTGCCAGCAGTAACCTAGCGGGGCCCGGGGAGCTGTTTTTT,CASSNLAGPGELFF
TRBV7-2,.,TRBJ2-3,TRBD2,TGTGCCAGCAGCTTAGCGCGTACTAGCGGATCCACAGATACGCAGTATTTT,CASSLARTSGSTDTQYF
TRBV20-1,.,TRBJ1-1,.,TGCAGTGCTAGAGATCCTCCTGAAGCTTTCTTT,CSARDPPEAFF
TRBV12-5,.,TRBJ1-1,.,TGTGCTAGTGGTTTGGTACAGTATCCGACACCCGATGAAGCTTTCTTT,CASGLVQYPTPDEAFF
TRBV19,once,TRBJ2-4,.,TGTGCCAGTAGTATCCATGGGCAGGGTCTAGCCAAAAACATTCAGTACTTC,CASSIHGQGLAKNIQYF
TRBV2,.,TRBJ2-7,TRBD1,TGTGCCAGCAGAGTGACAGGGGGGCACGAGCAGTACTTC,CASRVTGGHEQYF
TRBV15,.,TRBJ2-3,TRBD1,TGTGCCACCTATCGACAGGGATCGCCAGATACGCAGTATTTT,CATYRQGSPDTQYF
TRBV28,.,TRBJ2-4,.,TGTGGAAACCGTGAATTAAATCAGGGGTTGTGCAAAAACATTCAGTACTTC,CGNRELNQGLCKNIQYF
TRBV6-4,.,TRBJ2-7,TRBD2,TGTGCCAGCAGTGACTTAAGGGCGGGAGGGTCCCCCTACGAGCAGTACTTC,CASSDLRAGGSPYEQYF
TRBV11-2,.,TRBJ2-1,.,TGTGCCAGCAGCTTACCCCTAGAAGACTCCTACAATGAGCAGTTCTTC,CASSLPLEDSYNEQFF
TRBV28,.,TRBJ2-6,.,TGTGCCACCCACAGTCTCGGGGCCAACGTCCTGACTTTC,CATHSLGANVLTF
TRBV6-1,.,TRBJ1-2,TRBD1,TGTGCCATCGGGACAGGGAAACCTACTAACTATGGCTACACCTTC,CAIGTGKPTNYGYTF
TRBV27,.,TRBJ2-1,.,TGTGCCAGCAGTTTATATCCCCCAGGGGACATATCCTACAATGAGCAGTTCTTC,CASSLYPPGDISYNEQFF
TRBV6-1,.,TRBJ1-3,TRBD1,TGTGCCAGCAGTAATACAGGGGGCTCTGGAAACACCATATATTTT,CASSNTGGSGNTIYF
TRBV27,.,TRBJ2-7,TRBD2,TGTGCCAGCAGTTCATGGACTAGCGGGTCCTACGAGCAGTACTTC,CASSSWTSGSYEQYF
TRBV9,.,TRBJ2-5,TRBD2,TGTGCCAGCAGCGGGCGGGGGGGCAGCGAGACCCAGTACTTC,CASSGRGGSETQYF
TRBV14,.,TRBJ2-5,.,TGTGCCAGCAGCCAAGAGGGTAGGGGGACCCAGTACTTC,CASSQEGRGTQYF
TRBV19,.,TRBJ2-3,TRBD2,TGTGCCAGTAGTCCCGGGACTAGCGGGAGTAGCACAGATACGCAGTATTTT,CASSPGTSGSSTDTQYF
TRBV15,.,TRBJ1-3,.,TGTGCCACCAGCATAGGAAGACAGCCCCGAAACACCATATATTTT,CATSIGRQPRNTIYF
TRBV28,.,TRBJ1-5,.,TGTGCCAGCAGTTTATGGGGGCCGATAAACGGCAATCAGCCCCAGCATTTT,CASSLWGPINGNQPQHF
TRBV18,.,TRBJ1-2,TRBD1,TGTGCCAGCACGCCGGGACAGGGGCTCTCTAACTATGGCTACACCTTC,CASTPGQGLSNYGYTF
TRBV7-2,.,TRBJ2-5,.,TGTGCCAGCAGCTTAGCGGTGGTGTGGGAGAAAGAGACCCAGTACTTC,CASSLAVVWEKETQYF
TRBV27,.,TRBJ2-7,.,TGTGCCAGCAGTCCGAGCGGCCAGGCCTACGAGCAGTACTTC,CASSPSGQAYEQYF
TRBV28,few,TRBJ1-5,.,TGTGCCAGCAGTTTACCAGGGATGAGCAATCAGCCCCAGCATTTT,CASSLPGMSNQPQHF
TRBV2,.,TRBJ2-1,TRBD2,TGTGCCAGCAGTGAAGCAGCCCCAACGACTAGCGGGAGTGCCTACAATGAGCAGTTCTTC,CASSEAAPTTSGSAYNEQFF
TRBV14,.,TRBJ1-3,.,TGTGCCAGCAGCCAAGTCGCACGCGCCCCAGGAAACACCATATATTTT,CASSQVARAPGNTIYF
TRBV14,once,TRBJ2-7,.,TGTGCCAGCAGTCTTGCGGGCGATTACGAGCAGTACTTC,CASSLAGDYEQYF
TRBV5-1,.,TRBJ2-2,TRBD1,TGCGCCAGCAGCTTGCGACCCGGCTCGGACAGGGTGATCGGGGAGCTGTTTTTT,CASSLRPGSDRVIGELFF
TRBV9,.,TRBJ2-3,TRBD2,TGTGCCAGCAGCTCCGGACTAGCGGGAGGGAACACAGATACGCAGTATTTT,CASSSGLAGGNTDTQYF
TRBV25-1,.,TRBJ2-5,.,TGTGCCAGCAGTGTTCCAGACAGGACAAAGGAGACCCAGTACTTC,CASSVPDRTKETQYF
TRBV5-4,.,TRBJ1-6,TRBD1,TGTGCCAGCAGCCAGGACAGGACTAACTCCCCCCTCCACTTT,CASSQDRTNSPLHF
TRBV2,.,TRBJ2-4,TRBD2,TGTGCCAGCAGGTCTAGCGGGAGGGTCAAAAACATTCAGTACTTC,CASRSSGRVKNIQYF
TRBV28,.,TRBJ2-1,.,TGTGCCAGCAATTTACGCGGTAACAATGAGCAGTTCTTC,CASNLRGNNEQFF
TRBV28,.,TRBJ1-2,.,TGTGCCAGCAGGAGACAGTTTGGCTACACCTTC,CASRRQFGYTF
TRBV29-1,.,TRBJ2-7,.,TGCAGCGTTGGGGGGGGACAAGCCTACGAGCAGTACTTC,CSVGGGQAYEQYF
TRBV28,.,TRBJ1-2,.,TGTGCCAGCAGCGGGGGGGGCCAGGAGAACTATGGCTACACCTTC,CASSGGGQENYGYTF
TRBV11-2,.,TRBJ2-7,.,TGTGCCAGCAGCTTAGAAGTACTAGCAGCCTACGAGCAGTACTTC,CASSLEVLAAYEQYF
TRBV7-6,.,TRBJ2-5,TRBD2,TGTGCCAGCAGCTCACCGGACAGGATGACTAGCGGCAAAACAGAGACCCAGTACTTC,CASSSPDRMTSGKTETQYF
TRBV6-5,.,TRBJ2-7,TRBD1,TGTGCCAGCAGACCACCGGGACAGGGACTCTACGAGCAGTACTTC,CASRPPGQGLYEQYF
TRBV7-8,.,TRBJ1-5,TRBD1,TGTGCCAGCAGCTCCACTACAGGGGTTGAAAATCAGCCCCAGCATTTT,CASSSTTGVENQPQHF
TRBV28,.,TRBJ2-1,.,TGTGCCAGCAGTTTGGCGGCCTCACATAATGAGCAGTTCTTC,CASSLAASHNEQFF
TRBV20-1,.,TRBJ2-7,.,TGCAGTGCTGTTAGTGCCGAGCAGTACTTC,CSAVSAEQYF
TRBV14,.,TRBJ2-1,.,TGTGCCAGCAGCCAAGTGGAACAGGGTGGATACAATGAGCAGTTCTTC,CASSQVEQGGYNEQFF
TRBV10-3,.,TRBJ2-1,TRBD1,TGTGCCATCAGTGAGTCGGGGACAGGGTACAATGAGCAGTTCTTC,CAISESGTGYNEQFF